The 10 T cell receptor beta chains in this list originate from one sample, sequenced in a study of cytomegalovirus exposure and HLA in healthy donors. Vbeta (60) and Jbeta (13) primers were used in the PCR. Data came from immunoSEQ multiplex PCR; TCRdb stores just in-frame clones and leaves some out. The sample yields over 75,000 clones, approximately 88% seen once. Source material: PBMCs. Receptors originate from a woman aged 50 to 60 in good health and CMV-seronegative.

The CDR3 DNA reads as TGTGCCAGTAGTATAGCTCCAGAAGGGGGATATGAGCAGTTCTTC. Translated, it gives CASSIAPEGGYEQFF. The rearrangement links TRBV19 to TRBJ2-1; the D gene is possibly TRBD1 (6 bases). The CDR3 is 15 amino acids. Germline V lookup: CDR1 LNHDA, CDR2 SQIVND (reference sequence). V lost 1 base, J lost 8 bases, and 15 bases lay in between.

The genes are TRBV2 and TRBJ2-5, with 12 bases fitting TRBD2. Unmatched junction bases numbered 14, after V lost 8 bases and J lost 4 bases. The germline V gene encodes CDR1 SNHLY and CDR2 FYNNEI. This CDR3 is built from 17 residues. The CDR3 DNA reads as TGTGCCAGCGGGCTACTAGCGGGAGGCGGGAAAGGAGAGACCCAGTACTTC. This translates into CASGLLAGGGKGETQYF.

V gene TRBV19 combines with J gene TRBJ2-7; possible D gene TRBD1, 6 bases. CDR1 is LNHDA and CDR2 is SQIVND in the germline V gene (reference sequence). The CDR3 has 13 residues. Trimming cost V 8 bases and J 3 bases, with 14 bases left between them. In DNA, the CDR3 is TGTGCCAGTTCAAGACAGGTTGACTACGAGCAGTACTTC. Amino acids: CASSRQVDYEQYF.

The V and J genes are TRBV9 and TRBJ2-5; possible D gene TRBD1, 6 bases. The germline gives CDR1 SGDLS, CDR2 YYNGEE. V lost 0 bases to trimming and J lost 3 bases, with 9 bases between them. The length of the CDR3 is 14 residues. Written as DNA, the CDR3 is TGTGCCAGCAGCGTAGGACAGGCGGAAGAGACCCAGTACTTC. Protein product: CASSVGQAEETQYF.

The chain joins TRBV12-5 to TRBJ1-2, with TRBD1 matching over 7 bases. V was clipped by 5 bases and J by 11 bases; unmatched bases: 17. The CDR3 contains 15 residues. Germline values: CDR1 LGHNT, CDR2 FRNRAP. CDR3 sequence: CASGPTRQGERGYTF. The CDR3, as DNA: TGTGCTAGTGGTCCGACCCGACAGGGAGAGAGGGGTTACACCTTC.

The CDR3 bases are TGTGCCAGCAGCTTAAAGGGGGGATACCCGGGACAGGGGGTGGTCCACGAGCAGTACTTC. Translated, it gives CASSLKGGYPGQGVVHEQYF. The chain couples TRBV27 to TRBJ2-7; 11 bases agree with TRBD1. CDR1 is MNHEY and CDR2 is SMNVEV in the germline V gene (reference sequence). The ends lost 6 bases at V and 5 bases at J; junction bases unmatched: 24. The CDR3 spans 20 residues.

V is TRBV7-2 and J is TRBJ2-6; D is ambiguous. Trimming cost V 7 bases and J 2 bases, with 6 bases left between them. The CDR3 is 13 amino acids. Germline-derived CDR1 and CDR2 are SGHTA and FQGNSA. The CDR3: CASTITGANVLTF. The CDR3, as DNA: TGTGCCAGCACCATCACTGGGGCCAACGTCCTGACTTTC.

This clone was counted once. The chain uses TRBV4-3 and TRBJ2-2; TRBD2 matches 9 bases. V dropped 0 bases and J dropped 3; count of bases not matched to a gene: 11. This CDR3 spans 19 amino acids. Germline V CDR1 and CDR2: LGHNA, YSLEER. In DNA form, the CDR3 reads TGCGCCAGCAGCCAAGATGATAGTCCCAGCGGGGGGTACACCGGGGAGCTGTTTTTT. Translating gives CASSQDDSPSGGYTGELFF.

This rearrangement joins TRBV7-9 to TRBJ2-2; TRBD2 matches 9 bases. This CDR3 is 16 amino acids long. The J segment lost 6 bases and the V segment lost 4 bases, leaving 9 bases of the junction unmatched. Germline V lookup: CDR1 SEHNR, CDR2 FQNEAQ (reference sequence). The CDR3 protein is CASSSIAGEVAGELFF. CDR3 nucleotides: TGTGCCAGCAGCTCTATAGCGGGGGAGGTCGCCGGGGAGCTGTTTTTT.

V gene TRBV7-3 combines with J gene TRBJ2-1; TRBD2 matches at 14 bases. Germline CDR1 is SGHTA and CDR2 is FQGTGA. V shed 5 bases and J 6 bases; nucleotides not matched to a gene: 3. This CDR3 comprises 15 residues. The CDR3 DNA follows: TGTGCCAGCAGCACGGGACTAGCGGGAGCCAATGAGCAGTTCTTC. It translates to CASSTGLAGANEQFF.